The 23 T cell receptor beta chains presented below share a single source sample, sequenced in a study of blood T cell repertoires in COVID-19. The repertoire was sequenced with immunoSEQ multiplex PCR; TCRdb's copy has only in-frame clones and lacks some. The repertoire includes 50,000 or so clones, 65% to 85% of them detected once, and around a fifth sits in the top ten. The source material was peripheral blood. These receptors were taken from a human donor with active or convalescent COVID-19. The donor label of this sample is uncertain.

This sequence joins TRBV9 and TRBJ2-7, with TRBD2 matching 9 bases. J was trimmed by 3 bases and V by 2 bases; bases with no gene match: 6. This CDR3 comprises 15 residues. Germline V gene lookup returns CDR1 SGDLS and CDR2 YYNGEE. The DNA for the CDR3 is TGTGCCAGCAGCGTCCGACTAGCGGAGCACTACGAGCAGTACTTC. Amino acids: CASSVRLAEHYEQYF.

V and J are TRBV5-5 and TRBJ2-2; 7 bases are a match to TRBD1. The length of the CDR3 is 18 residues. Germline loops: CDR1 SGHKS, CDR2 YYEKEE (reference sequence). The junction had 9 bases not matched to a gene; V was cut back by 0 bases and J by 1 base. The CDR3 sequence is CASSLGPTGDRNTGELFF. The CDR3 coding sequence is TGTGCCAGCAGCTTGGGGCCTACAGGGGATCGGAACACCGGGGAGCTGTTTTTT.

The rearrangement joins TRBV28 to TRBJ2-5, with 11 bases aligning to TRBD2. The CDR3 runs to 16 residues. V was pared by 3 bases and J by 2 bases, with 5 bases of the junction left unmatched. Looked up from germline, CDR1 is MDHEN and CDR2 is SYDVKM. The CDR3 DNA is TGTGCCAGCAGTTTCTCGGGACTAGCGGAGCAAGAGACCCAGTACTTC. As protein: CASSFSGLAEQETQYF.

The V and J genes are TRBV6-2 or TRBV6-3 and TRBJ1-1, with TRBD1 as a possible D gene (6 bases). CDR3 length equals 13 residues. Germline loops: CDR1 MNHEY, CDR2 SVGEGT. Deletions cut 6 bases from V and 5 bases from J, with 13 bases between. The CDR3 protein is CASSAGVETEAFF. The CDR3 region has the DNA TGTGCCAGCAGCGCAGGGGTGGAGACTGAAGCTTTCTTT.

The chain has TRBV30 and TRBJ2-1, with 9 nucleotides matching TRBD1. Germline V gene sequence: CDR1 GTSNPN, CDR2 SVGIG (reference sequence). CDR3 length: 13 amino acids. J gave up 4 bases and V 3 bases, and 1 base lay outside the gene matches. In DNA form, the CDR3 reads TGTGCCTGGAGGGGACAGGGTTACAATGAGCAGTTCTTC. Protein product: CAWRGQGYNEQFF.

The chain employs TRBV3-1 (or the pseudogene TRBV3-2) and TRBJ1-2; 7 bases align to TRBD1. V gave up 5 bases and J gave up 6 bases; unmatched junction bases: 12. The CDR3 is 15 amino acids. Germline assignment: CDR1 LGHDT and CDR2 YNNKEL (reference sequence). The CDR3 DNA follows: TGTGCCAGCAGCATTGGACCGGGACAGACGAATGGCTACACCTTC. Protein: CASSIGPGQTNGYTF.

The CDR3 sequence is CASSPSGTNTGELFF. In nucleotides, the CDR3 is TGTGCCAGCAGCCCTAGCGGGACGAACACCGGGGAGCTGTTTTTT. V usage is TRBV9 and J usage is TRBJ2-2; 9 nucleotides match TRBD2. CDR1 SGDLS and CDR2 YYNGEE come from the germline V gene. The CDR3 runs 15 residues. With 4 bases clipped from V and 0 bases from J, the junction kept 1 base outside the gene matches.

This clone was seen a handful of times. Additional DNA sequences in this sample encode the identical CDR3. The chain carries TRBV7-9 and TRBJ2-1, with 8 bases matching TRBD1. Germline loops: CDR1 SEHNR, CDR2 FQNEAQ (reference sequence). V shed 3 bases, J shed 7 bases, and the junction held 8 bases outside the gene matches. This CDR3 region has 15 residues. The CDR3 DNA reads as TGTGCCAGCAGCTTTGGTCAGGGGGCGGGTAATGAGCAGTTCTTC. Translation gives CASSFGQGAGNEQFF.

The J gene is TRBJ2-7, the V gene TRBV12-3 or TRBV12-4; maybe TRBD2 (5 bases). The CDR3 is 13 residues long. V dropped 6 bases and J dropped 2 bases, with 11 bases sitting between them. CDR3 DNA: TGTGCCAGCAGATCCACCGGGACCTACGAGCAGTACTTC. It yields the protein CASRSTGTYEQYF.

The CDR3 protein is CASSAGQAGNTEAFF. The CDR3 nucleotides are TGTGCCAGCAGCGCGGGACAGGCCGGTAACACTGAAGCTTTCTTT. The chain recombines TRBV5-8 with TRBJ1-1, with 8 nucleotides matching TRBD1. After removal of 4 bases from V and 2 bases from J, the junction contained 7 bases not matched to a gene. The CDR3 has 15 residues. CDR1 is SGHTS, CDR2 YDEGEE, per germline.

In this sample, this clone turned up a few times. This rearrangement joins TRBV27 to TRBJ1-1; D possibly corresponds to TRBD1 (5 bases). The V and J ends lost 5 bases and 0 bases respectively, with 10 bases between them. The CDR3 length is 14 residues. Per the germline V gene, CDR1 is MNHEY and CDR2 is SMNVEV (reference sequence). DNA of the CDR3: TGTGCCAGCAGTACCCAGGGCGTGAACACTGAAGCTTTCTTT. Protein: CASSTQGVNTEAFF.

V gene TRBV10-1 combines with J gene TRBJ2-7, with TRBD2 matching over 8 bases. Germline CDR1 WNHNN, CDR2 SYGVQD (reference sequence). Trimming removed 5 bases from V and 7 bases from J; junction bases left unmatched: 10. The CDR3 runs 14 residues. The CDR3 DNA follows: TGCGCCAGCAGTAACAACCTCGGACTAGCTGAGCAGTACTTC. It is translated as CASSNNLGLAEQYF.

CDR3 bases: TGTGCCAGCAGTTACACGGACAGCAGGTCCTACGAGCAGTACTTC. Protein product: CASSYTDSRSYEQYF. V usage is TRBV6-2 or TRBV6-3 and J usage is TRBJ2-7, with D perhaps TRBD1 (6 bases). The CDR3 length is 15 residues. In germline, CDR1 is MNHEY, CDR2 SVGEGT. V was pared by 2 bases and J by 1 base, with 12 bases between.

This clone was counted only a few times. The genes are TRBV9 and TRBJ2-1; no definite D call. Trimming cost V 0 bases and J 6 bases, with 10 bases left between them. CDR1 and CDR2 (germline): SGDLS, YYNGEE. CDR3 length equals 14 residues. This chain's CDR3 is CASSVDPRSNEQFF. DNA of the CDR3: TGTGCCAGCAGCGTAGATCCGCGAAGCAATGAGCAGTTCTTC.

The chain combines TRBV6-5 with TRBJ1-5; TRBD1 matches 7 bases. Looked up from germline, CDR1 is MNHEY and CDR2 is SVGAGI. The CDR3 is 13 amino acids. V shed 6 bases and J 7 bases; nucleotides not matched to a gene: 6. The DNA for the CDR3 is TGTGCCAGCAGCCCGGACAGGAACCAGCCCCAGCATTTT. It translates to CASSPDRNQPQHF.

This clone was detected once. V is TRBV10-1 and J is TRBJ1-2; TRBD1 agrees at 7 bases. The CDR3 runs to 15 residues. Germline trimming cut 2 bases from V and 6 bases from J; bases unmatched to any gene: 9. Germline CDR1 WNHNN, CDR2 SYGVQD (reference sequence). Here the CDR3 reads CASSEVQGELDGYTF. CDR3 coding DNA: TGCGCCAGCAGTGAGGTCCAGGGGGAACTGGATGGCTACACCTTC.

This clone was seen a few times. V gene TRBV28 combines with J gene TRBJ1-2; D remains unclear. Trimming took off 6 bases at V and 4 bases at J, with 9 bases between the two ends. The germline V gene encodes CDR1 MDHEN and CDR2 SYDVKM. CDR3 length: 12 residues. The CDR3 nucleotides are TGTGCCAGCAGCCCCTGGAGCTATGGCTACACCTTC. Protein product: CASSPWSYGYTF.

This rearrangement joins TRBV13 to TRBJ1-4; no firm D call. Germline CDR1 is PRHDT and CDR2 is FYEKMQ (reference sequence). The CDR3 sequence is 13 residues long. Trimming took off 2 bases at V and 5 bases at J, with 6 bases between the two ends. In DNA, the CDR3 is TGTGCCAGCAGCTTAACAGTCAATGAAAAACTGTTTTTT. Translation: CASSLTVNEKLFF.

CDR3 protein: CASSLPNSPLHF. In DNA, the CDR3 is TGTGCCAGCAGTCTCCCGAATTCACCCCTCCACTTT. The genes are TRBV27 and TRBJ1-6; D is uncertain. Trimming stripped 5 bases from V and 7 bases from J, with 6 bases between. Looked up from germline, CDR1 is MNHEY and CDR2 is SMNVEV (reference sequence). This CDR3 is built from 12 residues.

The CDR3 DNA is TGTGCCAGCAGTGTACTAGCGGAAAACTACAATGAGCAGTTCTTC. Amino acids: CASSVLAENYNEQFF. The V and J genes are TRBV2 and TRBJ2-1; 8 nucleotides align to TRBD2. J gave up 3 bases and V 4 bases, and 5 bases lay outside the gene matches. The germline gives CDR1 SNHLY, CDR2 FYNNEI. This CDR3 spans 15 amino acids.

The rearrangement uses TRBV5-1 and TRBJ2-3; TRBD2 aligns across 7 bases. There are 17 residues in the CDR3. Germline loops: CDR1 SGHRS, CDR2 YFSETQ. After removal of 4 bases from V and 4 bases from J, the junction contained 15 bases not matched to a gene. The CDR3 protein is CASSPPRERRKADTQYF. The CDR3, as DNA: TGCGCCAGCAGCCCCCCGCGGGAGAGGAGAAAGGCAGATACGCAGTATTTT.

This chain connects TRBV10-3 to TRBJ2-5; D possibly corresponds to TRBD2 (5 bases). Germline V gene data show CDR1 as ENHRY and CDR2 as SYGVKD. V lost 6 bases to trimming and J lost 4 bases, with 15 bases between them. The CDR3 contains 14 residues. Here the CDR3 reads CAISPGGPRETQYF. For the CDR3, the DNA is TGTGCCATCAGCCCTGGAGGACCCAGAGAGACCCAGTACTTC.

The J gene is TRBJ2-3, the V gene TRBV6-4; 14 nucleotides match TRBD2. CDR1 MRHNA and CDR2 SNTAGT come from the germline V gene. The CDR3 totals 17 residues. With 8 bases clipped from V and 0 bases from J, the junction kept 7 bases outside the gene matches. CDR3 amino acids: CASGGLAGVSSTDTQYF. The CDR3 DNA sequence: TGTGCCAGCGGGGGACTAGCGGGAGTCTCTAGCACAGATACGCAGTATTTT.